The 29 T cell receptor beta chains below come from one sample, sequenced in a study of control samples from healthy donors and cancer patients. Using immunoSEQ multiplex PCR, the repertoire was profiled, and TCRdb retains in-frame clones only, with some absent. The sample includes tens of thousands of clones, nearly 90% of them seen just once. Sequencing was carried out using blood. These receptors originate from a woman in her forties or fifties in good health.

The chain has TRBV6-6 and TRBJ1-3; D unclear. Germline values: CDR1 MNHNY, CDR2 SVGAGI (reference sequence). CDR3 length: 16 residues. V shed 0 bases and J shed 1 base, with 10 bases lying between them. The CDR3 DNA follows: TGTGCCAGCAGTTACTCGAGCCACCTTTCTGGAAACACCATATATTTT. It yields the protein CASSYSSHLSGNTIYF.

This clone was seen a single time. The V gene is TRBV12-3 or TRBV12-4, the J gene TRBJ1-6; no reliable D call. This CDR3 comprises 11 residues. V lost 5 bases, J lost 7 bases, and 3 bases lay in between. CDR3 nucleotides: TGTGCCAGCAGTCAGAATTCACCCCTCCACTTT. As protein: CASSQNSPLHF.

The CDR3 DNA follows: TGTGCCAGCAGCGGGGAGCCGGGACAGGGGGGGAATGAGCAGTTCTTC. This gives the protein CASSGEPGQGGNEQFF. The chain carries TRBV5-4 and TRBJ2-1; 11 nucleotides line up with TRBD1. V dropped 4 bases and J dropped 7; count of bases not matched to a gene: 10. The CDR3 consists of 16 residues. Germline V gives CDR1 SGHNT, CDR2 YYREEE (reference sequence).

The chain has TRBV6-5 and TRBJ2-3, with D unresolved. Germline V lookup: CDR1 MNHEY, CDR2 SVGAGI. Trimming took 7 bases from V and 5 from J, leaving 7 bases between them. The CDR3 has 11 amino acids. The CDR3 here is CASTSIDTQYF. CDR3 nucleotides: TGTGCCAGCACTAGTATAGATACGCAGTATTTT.

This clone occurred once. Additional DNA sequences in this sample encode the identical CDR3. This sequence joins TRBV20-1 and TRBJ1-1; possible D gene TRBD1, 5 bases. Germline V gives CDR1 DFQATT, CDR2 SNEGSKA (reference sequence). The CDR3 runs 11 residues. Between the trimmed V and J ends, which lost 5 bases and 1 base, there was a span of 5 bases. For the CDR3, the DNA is TGCAGTGCTGGGGGGAACACTGAAGCTTTCTTT. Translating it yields CSAGGNTEAFF.

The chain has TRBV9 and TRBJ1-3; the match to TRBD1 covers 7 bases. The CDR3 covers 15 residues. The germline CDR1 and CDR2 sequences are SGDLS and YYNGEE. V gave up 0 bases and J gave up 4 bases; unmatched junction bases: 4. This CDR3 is CASSVEGAGGNTIYF. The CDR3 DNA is TGTGCCAGCAGCGTAGAGGGGGCAGGGGGAAACACCATATATTTT.

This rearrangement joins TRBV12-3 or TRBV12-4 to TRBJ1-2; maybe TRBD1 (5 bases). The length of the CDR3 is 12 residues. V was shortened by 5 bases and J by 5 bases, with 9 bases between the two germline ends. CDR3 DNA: TGTGCCAGCAGTAGCGGGGGTTATGGCTACACCTTC. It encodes CASSSGGYGYTF.

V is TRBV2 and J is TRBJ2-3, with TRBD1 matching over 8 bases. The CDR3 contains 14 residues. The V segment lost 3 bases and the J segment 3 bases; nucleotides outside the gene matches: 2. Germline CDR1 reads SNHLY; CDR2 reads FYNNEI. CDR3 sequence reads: CASSEDRDTDTQYF. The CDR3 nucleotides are TGTGCCAGCAGTGAGGACAGGGATACAGATACGCAGTATTTT.

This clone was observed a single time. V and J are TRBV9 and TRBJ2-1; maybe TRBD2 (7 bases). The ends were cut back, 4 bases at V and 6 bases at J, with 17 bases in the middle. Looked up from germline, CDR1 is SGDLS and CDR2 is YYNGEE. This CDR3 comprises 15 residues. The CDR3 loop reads CASSFGGGAGNEQFF. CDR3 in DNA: TGTGCCAGCAGCTTTGGAGGGGGGGCTGGCAATGAGCAGTTCTTC.

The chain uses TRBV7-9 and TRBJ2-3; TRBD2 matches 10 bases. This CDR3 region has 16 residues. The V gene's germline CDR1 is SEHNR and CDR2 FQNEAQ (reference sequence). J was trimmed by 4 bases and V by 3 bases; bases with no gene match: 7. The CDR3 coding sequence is TGTGCCAGCAGCTTTTCAGCGGGGGGGTTGGCAGATACGCAGTATTTT. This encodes CASSFSAGGLADTQYF. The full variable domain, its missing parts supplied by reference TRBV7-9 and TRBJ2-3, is DTGVSQNPRHKITKRGQNVTFRCDPISEHNRLYWYRQTLGQGPEFLTYFQNEAQLEKSRLLSDRFSAERPKGSFSTLEIQRTEQGDSAMYLCASSFSAGGLADTQYFGPGTRLTVL.

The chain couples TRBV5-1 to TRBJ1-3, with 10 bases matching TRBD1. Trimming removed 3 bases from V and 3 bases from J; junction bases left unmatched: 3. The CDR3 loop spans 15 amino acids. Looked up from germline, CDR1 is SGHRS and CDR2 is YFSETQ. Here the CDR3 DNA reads TGCGCCAGCAGCTCCGGGACAGGGGATGGAAACACCATATATTTT. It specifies CASSSGTGDGNTIYF.

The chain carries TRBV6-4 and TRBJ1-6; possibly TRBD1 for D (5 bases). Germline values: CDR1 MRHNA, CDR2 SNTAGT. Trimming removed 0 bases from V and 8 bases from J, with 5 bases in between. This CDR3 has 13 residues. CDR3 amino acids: CASSDSGDSPLHF. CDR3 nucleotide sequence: TGTGCCAGCAGTGACTCGGGGGATTCACCCCTCCACTTT.

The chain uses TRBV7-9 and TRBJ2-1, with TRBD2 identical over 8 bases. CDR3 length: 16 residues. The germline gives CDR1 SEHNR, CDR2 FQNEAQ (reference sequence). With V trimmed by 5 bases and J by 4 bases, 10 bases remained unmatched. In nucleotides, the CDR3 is TGTGCCAGCAGCCCTGGGCGTCTAGCGGGTTACAATGAGCAGTTCTTC. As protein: CASSPGRLAGYNEQFF.

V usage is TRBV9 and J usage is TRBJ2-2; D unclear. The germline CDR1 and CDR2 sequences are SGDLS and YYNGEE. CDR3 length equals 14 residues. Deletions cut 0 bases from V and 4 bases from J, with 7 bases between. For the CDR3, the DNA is TGTGCCAGCAGCGTAGACTTTGGCACCGGGGAGCTGTTTTTT. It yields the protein CASSVDFGTGELFF.

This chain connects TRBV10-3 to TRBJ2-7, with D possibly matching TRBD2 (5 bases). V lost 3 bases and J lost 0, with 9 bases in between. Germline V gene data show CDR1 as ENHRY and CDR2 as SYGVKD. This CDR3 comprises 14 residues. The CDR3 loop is CAISDRGSSYEQYF. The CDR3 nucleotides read TGTGCCATCAGTGACAGAGGGAGCTCCTACGAGCAGTACTTC.

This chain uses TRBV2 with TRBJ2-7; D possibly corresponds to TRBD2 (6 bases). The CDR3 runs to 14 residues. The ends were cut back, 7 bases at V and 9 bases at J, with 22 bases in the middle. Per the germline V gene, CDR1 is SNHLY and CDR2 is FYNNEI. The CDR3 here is CASMGERAYGGQYF. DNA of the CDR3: TGTGCCAGCATGGGGGAGAGGGCCTACGGGGGGCAGTACTTC.

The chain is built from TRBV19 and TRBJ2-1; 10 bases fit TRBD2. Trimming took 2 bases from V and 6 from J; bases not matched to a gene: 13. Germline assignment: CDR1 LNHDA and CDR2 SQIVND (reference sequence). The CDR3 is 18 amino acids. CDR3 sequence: CASSINYGSERGGNEQFF. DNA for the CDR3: TGTGCCAGTAGTATAAATTATGGGAGCGAGCGGGGGGGCAATGAGCAGTTCTTC.

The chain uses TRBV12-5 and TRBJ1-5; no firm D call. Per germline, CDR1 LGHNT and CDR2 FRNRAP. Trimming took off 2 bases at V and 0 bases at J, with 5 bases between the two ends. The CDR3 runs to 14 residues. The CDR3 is CASGLKDSNQPQHF. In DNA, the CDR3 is TGTGCTAGTGGTTTGAAAGATAGCAATCAGCCCCAGCATTTT.

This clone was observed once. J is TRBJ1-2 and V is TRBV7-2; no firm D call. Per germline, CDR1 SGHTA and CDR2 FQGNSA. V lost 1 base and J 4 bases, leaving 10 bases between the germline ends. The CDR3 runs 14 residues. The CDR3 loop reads CASSLERVSYGYTF. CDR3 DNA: TGTGCCAGCAGCTTAGAACGGGTGAGCTATGGCTACACCTTC.

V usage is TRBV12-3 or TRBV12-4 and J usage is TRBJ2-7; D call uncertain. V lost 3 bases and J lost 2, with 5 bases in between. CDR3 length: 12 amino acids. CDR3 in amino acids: CASSFNAYEQYF. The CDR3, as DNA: TGTGCCAGCAGTTTTAACGCCTACGAGCAGTACTTC.

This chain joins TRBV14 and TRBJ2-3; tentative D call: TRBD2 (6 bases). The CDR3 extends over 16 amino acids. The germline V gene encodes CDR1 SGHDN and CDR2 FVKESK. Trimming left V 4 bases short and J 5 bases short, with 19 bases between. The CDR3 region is CASSPLAYEVGDTQYF. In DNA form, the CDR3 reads TGTGCCAGCAGCCCTCTAGCGTATGAAGTAGGAGATACGCAGTATTTT.

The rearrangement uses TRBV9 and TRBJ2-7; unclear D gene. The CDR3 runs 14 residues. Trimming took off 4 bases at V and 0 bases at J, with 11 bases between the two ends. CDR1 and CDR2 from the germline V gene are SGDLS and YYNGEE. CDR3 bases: TGTGCCAGCAGCCCGACGGGTACCTCCTACGAGCAGTACTTC. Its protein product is CASSPTGTSYEQYF.

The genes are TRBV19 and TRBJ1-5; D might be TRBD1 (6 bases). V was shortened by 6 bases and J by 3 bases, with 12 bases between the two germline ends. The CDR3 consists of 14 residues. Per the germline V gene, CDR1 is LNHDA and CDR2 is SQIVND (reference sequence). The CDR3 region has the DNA TGTGCCAGTAGGAAACGGACAGACAATCAGCCCCAGCATTTT. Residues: CASRKRTDNQPQHF.

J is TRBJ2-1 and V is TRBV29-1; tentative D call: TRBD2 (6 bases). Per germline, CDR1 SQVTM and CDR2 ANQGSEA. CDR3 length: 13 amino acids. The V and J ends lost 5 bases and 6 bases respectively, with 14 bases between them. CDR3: CSVLVSGSNEQFF. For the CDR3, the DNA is TGCAGCGTTTTAGTATCCGGGAGCAATGAGCAGTTCTTC.

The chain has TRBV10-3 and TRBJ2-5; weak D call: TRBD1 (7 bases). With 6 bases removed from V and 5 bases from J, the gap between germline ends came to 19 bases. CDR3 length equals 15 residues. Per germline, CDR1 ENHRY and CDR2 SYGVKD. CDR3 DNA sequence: TGTGCCATCAGCCTCCTAAAGGGGGCGGGGGAGACCCAGTACTTC. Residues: CAISLLKGAGETQYF.

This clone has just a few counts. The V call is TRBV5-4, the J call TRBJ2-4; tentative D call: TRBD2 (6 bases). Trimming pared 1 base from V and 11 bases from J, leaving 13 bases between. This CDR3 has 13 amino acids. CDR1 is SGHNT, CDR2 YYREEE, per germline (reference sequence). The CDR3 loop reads CASSLSREVVQYF. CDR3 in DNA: TGTGCCAGCAGCTTGTCTAGGGAGGTCGTTCAGTACTTC.

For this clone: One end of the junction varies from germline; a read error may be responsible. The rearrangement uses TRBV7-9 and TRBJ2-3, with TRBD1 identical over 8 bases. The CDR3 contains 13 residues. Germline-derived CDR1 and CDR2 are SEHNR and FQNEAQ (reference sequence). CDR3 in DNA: TGTGCCAGCAGCTCTTCCCGGGACAGGCAGGAGGGGTTT. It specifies CASSSSRDRQEGF.

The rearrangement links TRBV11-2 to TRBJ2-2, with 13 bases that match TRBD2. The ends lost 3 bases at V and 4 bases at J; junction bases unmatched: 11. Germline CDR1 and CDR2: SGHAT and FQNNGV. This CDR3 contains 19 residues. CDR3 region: CASSFVRLAGGDITGELFF. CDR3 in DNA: TGTGCCAGCAGCTTTGTGAGACTAGCGGGGGGCGATATCACCGGGGAGCTGTTTTTT.

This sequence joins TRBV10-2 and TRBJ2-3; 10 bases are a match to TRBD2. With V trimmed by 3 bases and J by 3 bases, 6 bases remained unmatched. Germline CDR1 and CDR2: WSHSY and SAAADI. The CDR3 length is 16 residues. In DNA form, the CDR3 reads TGCGCCAGCAGTGACAGGAGCGGGGGGGTTACAGATACGCAGTATTTT. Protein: CASSDRSGGVTDTQYF.